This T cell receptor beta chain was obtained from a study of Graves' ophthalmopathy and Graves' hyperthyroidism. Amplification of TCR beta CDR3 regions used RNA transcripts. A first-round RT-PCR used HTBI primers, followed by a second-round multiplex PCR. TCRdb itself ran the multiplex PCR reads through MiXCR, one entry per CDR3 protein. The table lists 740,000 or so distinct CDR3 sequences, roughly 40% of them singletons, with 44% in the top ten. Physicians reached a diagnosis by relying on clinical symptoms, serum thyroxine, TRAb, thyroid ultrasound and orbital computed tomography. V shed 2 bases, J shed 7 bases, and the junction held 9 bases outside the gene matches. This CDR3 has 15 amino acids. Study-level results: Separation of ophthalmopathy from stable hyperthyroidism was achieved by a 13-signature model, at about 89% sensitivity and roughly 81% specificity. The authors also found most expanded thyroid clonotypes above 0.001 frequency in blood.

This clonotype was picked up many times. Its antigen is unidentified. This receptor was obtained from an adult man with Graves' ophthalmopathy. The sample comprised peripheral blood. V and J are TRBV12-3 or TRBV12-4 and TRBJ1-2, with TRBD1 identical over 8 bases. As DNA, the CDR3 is TGTGCCAGCAGTTTACGTGGACAGGGTTCGGTTGGCTACACCTTC. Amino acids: CASSLRGQGSVGYTF.